Presented here are 21 T cell receptor beta chains from one specimen sequenced in a study of blood T cell repertoires in COVID-19. Clones were sequenced by immunoSEQ multiplex PCR, and TCRdb holds only the in-frame ones, with some missing. The top ten hold about 10% of the sample, which has 250,000 or so clones, around nine tenths seen once. Input material: PBMCs or T cells enriched from blood (not recorded which). Receptor source: a man in his thirties or forties who had recovered from COVID-19.

The rearrangement joins TRBV6-5 to TRBJ1-2, with D maybe TRBD1 (5 bases). This CDR3 is 14 amino acids long. CDR1 is MNHEY and CDR2 is SVGAGI in the germline V gene. V dropped 6 bases and J dropped 4 bases, with 15 bases sitting between them. Here the CDR3 reads CASSLKTARYGYTF. The CDR3 coding sequence is TGTGCCAGCAGCCTAAAGACAGCCCGCTATGGCTACACCTTC.

Note on this clone: This CDR3 is also generated by other DNA sequences in the sample. V usage is TRBV28 and J usage is TRBJ1-3; no firm D call. Germline assignment: CDR1 MDHEN and CDR2 SYDVKM. The CDR3 is made up of 14 amino acids. V gave up 4 bases and J gave up 0 bases, with 7 bases separating them. Here the CDR3 reads CASSSPGSGNTIYF. CDR3 coding DNA: TGTGCCAGCAGTTCACCAGGCTCTGGAAACACCATATATTTT. Based on the CDR3 plus reference TRBV28 and TRBJ1-3, the full variable domain is DVKVTQSSRYLVKRTGEKVFLECVQDMDHENMFWYRQDPGLGLRLIYFSYDVKMKEKGDIPEGYSVSREKKERFSLILESASTNQTSMYLCASSSPGSGNTIYFGEGSWLTVV.

The chain employs TRBV9 and TRBJ2-2, with D perhaps TRBD1 (6 bases). Between the trimmed V and J ends, which lost 5 bases and 2 bases, there was a span of 7 bases. Germline V gene data show CDR1 as SGDLS and CDR2 as YYNGEE. CDR3 size: 13 residues. The CDR3 nucleotides read TGTGCCAGCAGGGACAGCAACACCGGGGAGCTGTTTTTT. Translating it yields CASRDSNTGELFF.

This sequence joins TRBV27 and TRBJ2-5; 8 bases match TRBD2. The CDR3 loop spans 12 amino acids. Germline V gene sequence: CDR1 MNHEY, CDR2 SMNVEV (reference sequence). The CDR3 loop is CASGGIQETQYF. CDR3 coding DNA: TGTGCTTCGGGGGGGATCCAAGAGACCCAGTACTTC.

This clone was counted once. V usage is TRBV28 and J usage is TRBJ2-3; tentative D call: TRBD1 (5 bases). Trimming took 5 bases from V and 1 from J, leaving 13 bases between them. This CDR3 has 15 residues. Per germline, CDR1 MDHEN and CDR2 SYDVKM. CDR3 sequence reads: CASSGASQGTDTQYF. CDR3 coding DNA: TGTGCCAGCAGTGGGGCTTCACAGGGCACAGATACGCAGTATTTT.

This chain links TRBV12-5 with TRBJ1-2, with D possibly matching TRBD1 (6 bases). The V gene's germline CDR1 is LGHNT and CDR2 FRNRAP. V lost 0 bases, J lost 4 bases, and 9 bases lay in between. The CDR3 is 14 residues long. The CDR3 nucleotides are TGTGCTAGTGGTTTGGTAGTACAGGGCTATGGCTACACCTTC. The encoded protein is CASGLVVQGYGYTF.

V is TRBV7-3 and J is TRBJ2-1, with D tentatively TRBD2 (6 bases). V was trimmed by 5 bases and J by 6 bases, leaving 17 bases between them. The CDR3 is made up of 15 amino acids. Germline-derived CDR1 and CDR2 are SGHTA and FQGTGA. This chain's CDR3 is CASSPHGSGRNEQFF. The CDR3 DNA reads TGTGCCAGCAGCCCCCATGGTAGCGGACGCAATGAGCAGTTCTTC.

The chain carries TRBV30 and TRBJ1-1; no definite D call. In germline, CDR1 is GTSNPN, CDR2 SVGIG (reference sequence). Trimming stripped 0 bases from V and 3 bases from J, with 11 bases between. The CDR3 has 14 amino acids. The CDR3 DNA is TGTGCCTGGAGTGTACGGAGGGTGTACACTGAAGCTTTCTTT. This sequence encodes CAWSVRRVYTEAFF.

The chain couples TRBV6-5 to TRBJ2-1, with TRBD2 matching 9 bases. The length of the CDR3 is 15 residues. V lost 2 bases to trimming and J lost 8 bases; unmatched junction nucleotides: 7. Germline CDR1 is MNHEY and CDR2 is SVGAGI. CDR3 sequence reads: CASSYGRGGRHEQFF. The DNA for the CDR3 is TGTGCCAGCAGTTACGGGCGGGGGGGCCGCCATGAGCAGTTCTTC.

This chain joins TRBV9 and TRBJ2-1, with 7 bases fitting TRBD1. V lost 7 bases and J lost 3; bases outside the gene matches: 7. CDR1 and CDR2 from the germline V gene are SGDLS and YYNGEE. This CDR3 is built from 14 residues. The CDR3 loop is CASGKTGNYNEQFF. In nucleotides, the CDR3 is TGTGCCAGCGGAAAGACAGGGAACTACAATGAGCAGTTCTTC.

This chain joins TRBV14 and TRBJ1-2; D possibly corresponds to TRBD1 (5 bases). The CDR3 is made up of 14 amino acids. The V end was cut by 0 bases, the J end by 7 bases, with 12 bases between. In germline, CDR1 is SGHDN, CDR2 FVKESK. The CDR3 region has the DNA TGTGCCAGCAGCCAAGATGCGGGGCGTGGTGGCTACACCTTC. Translated: CASSQDAGRGGYTF.

The V call is TRBV28, the J call TRBJ1-2; D is unclear. CDR1 MDHEN and CDR2 SYDVKM come from the germline V gene. The CDR3 is 14 amino acids. Trimming left V 4 bases short and J 2 bases short, with 11 bases between. CDR3 sequence reads: CASSSPSANYGYTF. The CDR3 DNA follows: TGTGCCAGCAGTTCGCCCTCCGCGAACTATGGCTACACCTTC.

The chain employs TRBV6-6 and TRBJ2-1; D gene ambiguous. The germline V gene has CDR1 MNHNY and CDR2 SVGAGI (reference sequence). The CDR3 totals 13 residues. Deletions cut 3 bases from V and 14 bases from J, with 17 bases between. CDR3 DNA sequence: TGTGCCAGCAGTTATAGCAAAATTACCCTCGAGTTCTTC. It translates to CASSYSKITLEFF.

The chain joins TRBV6-5 to TRBJ1-1; the D gene is possibly TRBD1 (6 bases). V was shortened by 0 bases and J by 5 bases, with 7 bases between the two germline ends. The germline CDR1 and CDR2 sequences are MNHEY and SVGAGI. The CDR3 consists of 13 residues. The CDR3 spells CASSYSQGTEAFF. The CDR3 nucleotides read TGTGCCAGCAGTTACTCACAGGGTACTGAAGCTTTCTTT.

The J gene is TRBJ2-2, the V gene TRBV5-1, with TRBD1 matching over 7 bases. Losses at the gene ends were 5 bases for V and 0 bases for J; bases not matched to a gene: 1. Germline V gene lookup returns CDR1 SGHRS and CDR2 YFSETQ. The CDR3 totals 14 residues. CDR3 DNA sequence: TGCGCCAGCAGGGGACAGTCGAACACCGGGGAGCTGTTTTTT. Translated: CASRGQSNTGELFF. The full variable domain, its missing parts supplied by reference TRBV5-1 and TRBJ2-2, is KAGVTQTPRYLIKTRGQQVTLSCSPISGHRSVSWYQQTPGQGLQFLFEYFSETQRNKGNFPGRFSGRQFSNSRSEMNVSTLELGDSALYLCASRGQSNTGELFFGEGSRLTVL.

V usage is TRBV9 and J usage is TRBJ2-7; D remains unclear. Trimming shortened V by 1 base and J by 11 bases, and 16 bases separated the two germline ends. Germline CDR1 is SGDLS and CDR2 is YYNGEE. The CDR3 is 13 amino acids. Written as DNA, the CDR3 is TGTGCCAGCAGCGTAAGCCCCTTCCAACGGGAGTACTTC. As protein: CASSVSPFQREYF.

This chain links TRBV7-9 with TRBJ2-7; possible D gene TRBD1, 5 bases. The CDR3 totals 15 residues. In germline, CDR1 is SEHNR, CDR2 FQNEAQ (reference sequence). V lost 5 bases, J lost 0 bases, and 14 bases lay in between. Written as DNA, the CDR3 is TGTGCCAGCAGCCTAACAGGCGTCAGCTCCTACGAGCAGTACTTC. Amino acids: CASSLTGVSSYEQYF.

This chain links TRBV10-3 with TRBJ2-4; TRBD2 might be the D (6 bases). The germline V gene encodes CDR1 ENHRY and CDR2 SYGVKD. Trimming pared 6 bases from V and 3 bases from J, leaving 12 bases between. The CDR3 extends over 14 amino acids. The DNA for the CDR3 is TGTGCCATCAGGGAGGGGAGTAGCAAAAACATTCAGTACTTC. This encodes CAIREGSSKNIQYF.

CDR3 in DNA: TGCGCCAGCAGCTTGGGGGCAGGGGAGCGAGAGACCCAGTACTTC. Translating it yields CASSLGAGERETQYF. V is TRBV5-1 and J is TRBJ2-5, with D possibly TRBD1 on 6 matching bases. CDR3 length: 15 amino acids. Trimming cost V 0 bases and J 4 bases, with 13 bases left between them. Germline V gene sequence: CDR1 SGHRS, CDR2 YFSETQ.

This clone has a single count. This rearrangement joins TRBV14 to TRBJ1-2; D remains unclear. This CDR3 has 12 residues. The V and J ends lost 1 base and 9 bases respectively, with 9 bases between them. Per the germline V gene, CDR1 is SGHDN and CDR2 is FVKESK. The CDR3 protein is CASSQGSRSYTF. The CDR3 DNA sequence: TGTGCCAGCAGCCAAGGGTCGAGAAGCTACACCTTC.

This clone was picked up a small number of times. V gene TRBV27 combines with J gene TRBJ2-5, with D hard to call. The CDR3 runs to 12 residues. Per the germline V gene, CDR1 is MNHEY and CDR2 is SMNVEV (reference sequence). The V end was cut by 1 base, the J end by 5 bases, with 5 bases between. In nucleotides, the CDR3 is TGTGCCAGCAGTTTATTCGGTGAGACCCAGTACTTC. Amino acid sequence: CASSLFGETQYF.